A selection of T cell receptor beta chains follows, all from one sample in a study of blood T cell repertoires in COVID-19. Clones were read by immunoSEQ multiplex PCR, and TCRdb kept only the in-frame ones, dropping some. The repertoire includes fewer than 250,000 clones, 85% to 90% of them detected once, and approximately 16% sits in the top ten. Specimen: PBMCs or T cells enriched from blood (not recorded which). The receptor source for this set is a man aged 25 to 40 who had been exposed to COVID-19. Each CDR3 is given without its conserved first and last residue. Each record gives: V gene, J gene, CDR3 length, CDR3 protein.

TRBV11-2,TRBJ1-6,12,ASRIGTGGSPLH
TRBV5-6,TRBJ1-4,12,ASSWDRGKEKLF
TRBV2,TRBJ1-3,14,ASSINLSGSGNTIY
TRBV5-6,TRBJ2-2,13,ASSLGGTVGGELF
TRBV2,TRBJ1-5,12,ASSEVIKGQPQH
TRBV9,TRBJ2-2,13,ASSPRDRITGELF
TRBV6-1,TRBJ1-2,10,ASSERSYGYT
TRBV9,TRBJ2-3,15,ASSGTSGGARTDTQY
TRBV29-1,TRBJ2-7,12,SVGAGGMSYEQY
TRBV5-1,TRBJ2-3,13,ASSFRGLSTDTQY
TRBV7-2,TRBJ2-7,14,ASSLGGGRGYYEQY
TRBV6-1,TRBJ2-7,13,ASSESSFVGYEQY
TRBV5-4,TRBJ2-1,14,ASSSPGTEIYNEQF
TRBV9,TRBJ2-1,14,ASSVVGGGPSNEQF
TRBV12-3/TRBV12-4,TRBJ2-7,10,ASTRGVYEQY
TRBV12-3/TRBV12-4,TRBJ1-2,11,ASSLGGNYGYT
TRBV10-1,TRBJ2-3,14,ASNPLRDSSTDTQY
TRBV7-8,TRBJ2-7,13,ASSSGTVPFYEQY
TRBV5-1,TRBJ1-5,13,ASSLEGTSNQPQH
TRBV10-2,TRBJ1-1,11,ASRRDRNTEAF
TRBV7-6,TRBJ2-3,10,ASSLQGERQY
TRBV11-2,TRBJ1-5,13,ASSLGAGADQPQH
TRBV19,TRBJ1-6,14,ASSDKNRGLVSPLH
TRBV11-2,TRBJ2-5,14,ASSLASSGIEETQY
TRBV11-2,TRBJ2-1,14,ASSLDRGAFYNEQF
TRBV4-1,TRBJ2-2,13,ATTETSGNTGELF
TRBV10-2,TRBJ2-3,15,ASSEGRDLTSTDTQY
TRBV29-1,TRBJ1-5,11,SVGQGKGQPQH
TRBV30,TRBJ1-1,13,AWSGDARVNTEAF
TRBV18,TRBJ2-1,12,ASSPQTPGREQF
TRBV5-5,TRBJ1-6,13,ASSLEGQGSSPLH
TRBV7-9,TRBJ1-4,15,ASSHKFGTGSNEKLF
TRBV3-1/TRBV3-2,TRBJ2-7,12,ASSPGTGHYEQY
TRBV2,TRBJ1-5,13,ASSERTGNPQPQH
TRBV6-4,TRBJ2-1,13,ASSSSGGDYNEQF
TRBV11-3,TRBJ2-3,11,ASSKTSTDTQY
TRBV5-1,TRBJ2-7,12,ASSNRQGAPEQY
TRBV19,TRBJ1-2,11,ASSIAALDGYT
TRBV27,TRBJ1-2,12,ASRAVGGPGGYT
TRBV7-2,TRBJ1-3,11,ASSLGTRDTIY
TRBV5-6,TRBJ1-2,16,ASSLDRGQILVGYGYT
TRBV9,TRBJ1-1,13,ASSVGMDRDTEAF
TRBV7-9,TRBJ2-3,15,ASSFPTSGPSTDTQY
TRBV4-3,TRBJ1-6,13,ASSQDRQGNSPLH
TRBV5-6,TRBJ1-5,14,ASSSRPHTRDQPQH
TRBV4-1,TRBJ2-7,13,ASSQGDRGLYEQY
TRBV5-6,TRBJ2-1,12,ASSLVGAEGEQF
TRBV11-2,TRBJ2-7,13,ASSINSGGAGEQY
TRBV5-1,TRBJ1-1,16,ASSLVGGRGSRNTEAF
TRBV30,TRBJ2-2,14,ALRDGDRGHSGELF